The entry that follows covers one T cell receptor beta chain sequence. Following extraction, RNA underwent reverse transcription to cDNA, which served as the sequencing template. Sequencing was performed with immunoSEQ multiplex PCR; in TCRdb, only in-frame clones are kept and a portion is missing. Of some 190,000 clones detected, approximately 61% appear once; the ten largest clones hold under 1.2%. V was shortened by 11 bases and J by 1 base, with 11 bases between the two germline ends. Germline CDR1 SGHTA, CDR2 FQGNSA. The CDR3 has 13 residues. This entry belongs to a study of CD8+ T cells in alopecia areata. The treatment is: oral pan-JAK inhibitor, 5-10 mg twice daily.

This sequence was found in a human donor with alopecia areata. Sample: CD4+ T cells sorted from blood, taken at week 24, from a patient treated with tofacitinib. The chain combines TRBV7-2 with TRBJ2-2, with unresolved D. CDR3 sequence reads: CAGRVGNTGELFF. For the CDR3, the DNA is TGTGCCGGACGTGTAGGGAACACCGGGGAGCTGTTTTTT.